The 17 T cell receptor beta chains below come from one sample, sequenced in a study of blood T cell repertoires in COVID-19. Profiled with immunoSEQ multiplex PCR; TCRdb holds only in-frame clones, not every one. The table has around 200,000 clones, about 80% seen once. Sequencing was carried out using peripheral blood. The receptors here all came from a human donor in a cohort sampled during active COVID-19.

The J gene is TRBJ2-1, the V gene TRBV4-1; the match to TRBD2 covers 9 bases. V dropped 1 base and J dropped 0; count of bases not matched to a gene: 4. Germline V gives CDR1 MGHRA, CDR2 YSYEKL. The CDR3 spans 17 residues. The CDR3 protein is CASSQGRGGPSYNEQFF. In DNA, the CDR3 is TGCGCCAGCAGCCAAGGGCGGGGGGGCCCCTCCTACAATGAGCAGTTCTTC.

The chain couples TRBV11-2 to TRBJ1-1; TRBD1 matches at 10 bases. The junction had 10 bases not matched to a gene; V was cut back by 2 bases and J by 7 bases. This CDR3 region has 16 residues. CDR1 and CDR2 (germline): SGHAT, FQNNGV. The DNA of the CDR3 is TGTGCCAGCAGCTTAAACCGGGACAGGGGAGCGGGTGAAGCTTTCTTT. Its translation is CASSLNRDRGAGEAFF.

The chain has TRBV5-6 and TRBJ1-5; 7 bases agree with TRBD1. The trim removed 3 bases at V and 0 bases at J, leaving 12 bases unmatched. The CDR3 is 18 residues long. CDR1 SGHDT and CDR2 YYEEEE come from the germline V gene. CDR3 sequence reads: CASSSYRTGVSSNQPQHF. The CDR3 bases are TGTGCCAGCAGCTCGTACCGAACAGGGGTTAGTAGCAATCAGCCCCAGCATTTT.

The chain couples TRBV15 to TRBJ2-7; 11 bases line up with TRBD2. V trimming: 3 bases; J trimming: 0 bases; junction bases outside the gene matches: 1. Germline V gene data show CDR1 as LNHNV and CDR2 as YYDKDF (reference sequence). The CDR3 totals 15 residues. CDR3 in amino acids: CATSSTSGSSYEQYF. The CDR3 nucleotides read TGTGCCACCAGCAGTACTAGCGGGAGCTCCTACGAGCAGTACTTC.

The rearrangement joins TRBV7-9 to TRBJ2-7; 9 bases fit TRBD1. The CDR3 is made up of 13 amino acids. Losses at the gene ends were 8 bases for V and 2 bases for J; bases not matched to a gene: 4. Germline-derived CDR1 and CDR2 are SEHNR and FQNEAQ (reference sequence). The CDR3 DNA sequence: TGTGCCAGCTGGGACAGGGTGACCTACGAGCAGTACTTC. As protein: CASWDRVTYEQYF.

This sequence joins TRBV2 and TRBJ2-1, with TRBD2 matching over 11 bases. The germline V gene encodes CDR1 SNHLY and CDR2 FYNNEI. V dropped 6 bases and J dropped 8; count of bases not matched to a gene: 6. The CDR3 runs to 14 residues. The CDR3: CASRPTSGGDEQFF. CDR3 coding DNA: TGTGCCAGCAGACCCACTAGCGGGGGAGATGAGCAGTTCTTC.

The chain uses TRBV15 and TRBJ1-3; 8 nucleotides agree with TRBD1. The CDR3 totals 15 residues. Germline CDR1 is LNHNV and CDR2 is YYDKDF (reference sequence). Germline trimming cut 6 bases from V and 0 bases from J; bases unmatched to any gene: 4. Written as DNA, the CDR3 is TGTGCCACCAGTAGGGACAGGAGCTCTGGAAACACCATATATTTT. Protein product: CATSRDRSSGNTIYF.

This clone was counted between two and nine times. This chain's CDR3 is CASSLASVNTEAFF. In DNA, the CDR3 is TGTGCCAGCAGTTTAGCATCGGTGAACACTGAAGCTTTCTTT. The chain recombines TRBV27 with TRBJ1-1; D ambiguous. Trimming left V 2 bases short and J 0 bases short, with 7 bases between. The CDR3 loop spans 14 amino acids. Germline V gives CDR1 MNHEY, CDR2 SMNVEV (reference sequence).

This rearrangement joins TRBV7-9 to TRBJ1-2, with 7 bases fitting TRBD1. V lost 3 bases to trimming and J lost 4 bases; unmatched junction nucleotides: 8. The CDR3 is 15 residues long. The germline gives CDR1 SEHNR, CDR2 FQNEAQ (reference sequence). CDR3 nucleotide sequence: TGTGCCAGCAGCTTTTTTAACAGGGGCGGCTATGGCTACACCTTC. Residues: CASSFFNRGGYGYTF.

The chain couples TRBV6-6 to TRBJ2-7; possibly TRBD2 for D (6 bases). This CDR3 has 16 amino acids. V was shortened by 5 bases and J by 2 bases, with 19 bases between the two germline ends. Germline V gives CDR1 MNHNY, CDR2 SVGAGI (reference sequence). This chain's CDR3 is CASSGGWEARPYEQYF. The CDR3 nucleotides are TGTGCCAGCAGTGGGGGGTGGGAGGCGCGACCCTACGAGCAGTACTTC.

The rearrangement joins TRBV9 to TRBJ1-1, with a possible D match to TRBD1 (6 bases). Per the germline V gene, CDR1 is SGDLS and CDR2 is YYNGEE. Trimming removed 6 bases at V and 3 bases at J, with 15 bases between. The CDR3 covers 14 residues. CDR3 sequence (DNA): TGTGCCAGCACCCTGGACAGTCTGGACACTGAAGCTTTCTTT. Translated, it gives CASTLDSLDTEAFF.

V is TRBV24-1 and J is TRBJ2-1, with TRBD2 matching 8 bases. Losses at the gene ends were 10 bases for V and 8 bases for J; bases not matched to a gene: 6. The germline V gene has CDR1 KGHDR and CDR2 SFDVKD. The CDR3 covers 12 residues. CDR3 sequence reads: CATGLVEYEQFF. The CDR3 DNA is TGTGCCACGGGACTAGTTGAATATGAGCAGTTCTTC.

As to this clone: Other DNA sequences of this sample code for an identical CDR3. The chain employs TRBV11-3 and TRBJ1-1; D may be TRBD1 (5 bases). CDR1 and CDR2 (germline): SGHNT, YENEEA. The CDR3 totals 13 residues. V was shortened by 3 bases and J by 5 bases, with 10 bases between the two germline ends. The CDR3 sequence is CASSLAGGTEAFF. The CDR3 region has the DNA TGTGCCAGCAGCTTGGCGGGGGGGACTGAAGCTTTCTTT. Combining the CDR3 with reference TRBV11-3 and TRBJ1-1 gives the whole variable domain EAGVVQSPRYKIIEKKQPVAFWCNPISGHNTLYWYLQNLGQGPELLIRYENEEAVDDSQLPKDRFSAERLKGVDSTLKIQPAELGDSAVYLCASSLAGGTEAFFGQGTRLTVV.

This clone has only a few counts. The rearrangement joins TRBV12-1 to TRBJ1-1. TRBV12-1 represents a pseudogene. CDR3 length equals 13 residues. The CDR3 DNA reads TGTGCCAGCAGCGTCGACTTGAGGATTGAAGCTTTCTTT. This codes for CASSVDLRIEAFF.

As regards this clone: Compared with germline, one end of the junction differs, possibly owing to a read error. The chain links TRBV7-9 to TRBJ1-1; D unclear. Germline V lookup: CDR1 SEHNR, CDR2 FQNEAQ (reference sequence). The length of the CDR3 is 15 residues. For the CDR3, the DNA is TGTGCCAGCAGCTTGCAAAGTGGCCAGAACATTGAAGCTTTCTTT. Translating it yields CASSLQSGQNIEAFF.

V gene TRBV7-9 combines with J gene TRBJ1-6; weak D call: TRBD1 (6 bases). The germline V gene encodes CDR1 SEHNR and CDR2 FQNEAQ (reference sequence). The V end was cut by 0 bases, the J end by 9 bases, with 12 bases between. This CDR3 is 15 amino acids long. The chain's CDR3 is CASSLAGGRASPLHF. The CDR3 nucleotides are TGTGCCAGCAGCTTAGCAGGGGGACGGGCTTCACCCCTCCACTTT.

This chain connects TRBV19 to TRBJ2-3; TRBD2 agrees at 8 bases. The CDR3 sequence is 15 residues long. Germline V gives CDR1 LNHDA, CDR2 SQIVND (reference sequence). Losses at the gene ends were 7 bases for V and 6 bases for J; bases not matched to a gene: 12. CDR3: CASTSPGGPRDTQYF. CDR3 DNA: TGTGCCAGTACCTCACCGGGGGGGCCCCGGGATACGCAGTATTTT.